Shown below are 13 T cell receptor beta chains from a single sample sequenced in a study of response to subunit inactivated influenza vaccine. One entry per CDR3 protein, called by TCRdb with MiXCR from the RT-PCR reads. The data hold 500,000 to 700,000 distinct CDR3 sequences, with approximately 24% observed a single time. The sample also formed part of further work on T cells expressing NK-cell markers. That work contributes: As the method of synthesis, 5'RACE template switching with UMIs yielded TCR beta cDNA.

The sequencing here drew on CD4+ T cells sorted from PBMCs, taken roughly 12 days after vaccination. The receptors were gathered from a man aged 50-59 years who received an inactivated influenza vaccine.

There are a few counts of this clonotype. The chain recombines TRBV6-5 with TRBJ1-4; D uncertain. This CDR3 is built from 13 residues. The germline CDR1 and CDR2 sequences are MNHEY and SVGAGI. Trimming took off 0 bases at V and 8 bases at J, with 7 bases between the two ends. CDR3 in amino acids: CASSYSLEEKLFF. The CDR3 nucleotides read TGTGCCAGCAGTTACTCCCTGGAGGAAAAACTGTTTTTT.

This clonotype was counted between two and nine times. The rearrangement joins TRBV20-1 to TRBJ1-1; maybe TRBD1 (5 bases). The CDR3 is made up of 14 amino acids. V gave up 2 bases and J gave up 4 bases, with 14 bases separating them. Germline CDR1 and CDR2: DFQATT and SNEGSKA (reference sequence). The CDR3 is CSARYGGGSTEAFF. The CDR3 nucleotides read TGCAGTGCTAGATACGGGGGTGGAAGCACTGAAGCTTTCTTT.

There are a few counts of this clonotype. The chain joins TRBV6-2 or TRBV6-3 to TRBJ1-2; weak D call: TRBD1 (6 bases). There are 14 residues in the CDR3. The V and J ends lost 6 bases and 7 bases respectively, with 18 bases between them. Germline V CDR1 and CDR2: MNHEY, SVGEGT. In DNA form, the CDR3 reads TGTGCCAGCAGACCTCTTGGGGGCGCGACTGGCTACACCTTC. It codes for CASRPLGGATGYTF.

A few counts support this clonotype. This chain uses TRBV19 with TRBJ2-1; the match to TRBD1 covers 7 bases. Trimming cost V 5 bases and J 0 bases; bases outside gene matches: 4. The CDR3 runs to 15 residues. CDR1 and CDR2 (germline): LNHDA, SQIVND (reference sequence). CDR3 nucleotide sequence: TGTGCCAGTAGTCGACAGGGCAGCTCCTACAATGAGCAGTTCTTC. Amino acid sequence: CASSRQGSSYNEQFF.

The chain couples TRBV6-2 or TRBV6-3 to TRBJ2-1; D ambiguous. Trimming stripped 6 bases from V and 0 bases from J, with 9 bases between. The CDR3 has 14 amino acids. The germline V gene encodes CDR1 MNHEY and CDR2 SVGEGT. The CDR3 region is CASRPRSSYNEQFF. Written as DNA, the CDR3 is TGTGCCAGCAGACCAAGGAGCTCCTACAATGAGCAGTTCTTC.

In this sample, this clonotype turned up a few times. This chain joins TRBV4-2 and TRBJ1-2; 7 nucleotides match TRBD1. Trimming removed 0 bases from V and 6 bases from J; junction bases left unmatched: 10. The CDR3 has 16 amino acids. Germline V gene data show CDR1 as LGHNA and CDR2 as YNFKEQ. This chain's CDR3 is CASSQDGQGVVHGYTF. The CDR3 DNA reads as TGTGCCAGCAGCCAAGACGGGCAGGGGGTTGTTCATGGCTACACCTTC.

The chain has TRBV5-6 and TRBJ1-4; 9 bases fit TRBD1. The length of the CDR3 is 15 residues. Trimming cost V 1 base and J 4 bases; bases outside gene matches: 2. The germline CDR1 and CDR2 sequences are SGHDT and YYEEEE. The CDR3 here is CASSLMGQGNEKLFF. In DNA, the CDR3 is TGTGCCAGCAGCTTGATGGGACAGGGTAATGAAAAACTGTTTTTT. Looking up the rest from reference TRBV5-6 and TRBJ1-4 gives the full variable domain: DAGVTQSPTHLIKTRGQQVTLRCSPKSGHDTVSWYQQALGQGPQFIFQYYEEEERQRGNFPDRFSGHQFPNYSSELNVNALLLGDSALYLCASSLMGQGNEKLFFGSGTQLSVL.

The chain couples TRBV2 to TRBJ2-2; TRBD2 matches at 8 bases. V shed 7 bases and J 6 bases; nucleotides not matched to a gene: 10. Germline V CDR1 and CDR2: SNHLY, FYNNEI. This CDR3 comprises 15 residues. CDR3 sequence: CASNTAGGFAGELFF. The CDR3 DNA reads TGTGCCAGCAATACCGCGGGGGGCTTTGCCGGGGAGCTGTTTTTT.

This clonotype was detected many times. The chain is built from TRBV29-1 and TRBJ1-2; 9 positions match TRBD1. V shed 7 bases, J shed 6 bases, and the junction held 9 bases outside the gene matches. CDR3 length: 13 residues. Germline CDR1 and CDR2: SQVTM and ANQGSEA. The DNA of the CDR3 is TGCAGCGCCTCCGGGACAGGGATCAATGGCTACACCTTC. Protein: CSASGTGINGYTF.

A few counts support this clonotype. The chain has TRBV5-1 and TRBJ2-7, with no clear D. V gave up 0 bases and J gave up 2 bases, with 12 bases separating them. CDR1 SGHRS and CDR2 YFSETQ come from the germline V gene. The CDR3 loop spans 15 amino acids. The CDR3 reads CASSLAESGPYEQYF. The CDR3 bases are TGCGCCAGCAGCTTGGCCGAATCAGGCCCCTACGAGCAGTACTTC.

This clonotype was detected only a few times. CDR3 in DNA: TGTGCCAGCAGCTTGGCCGATAGGACCACAAACTCCTACGAGCAGTACTTC. Translated: CASSLADRTTNSYEQYF. The chain combines TRBV5-7 with TRBJ2-7; D is undetermined. TRBV5-7 is designated an ORF whose function remains uncertain. This CDR3 has 17 residues. Trimming removed 0 bases from V and 0 bases from J, with 16 bases in between.

J is TRBJ1-4 and V is TRBV6-5, with D hard to call. From germline, CDR1 is MNHEY and CDR2 SVGAGI. With 4 bases removed from V and 0 bases from J, the gap between germline ends came to 6 bases. CDR3 length: 14 residues. The CDR3 nucleotides are TGTGCCAGCAGTTTCAGCACAACTAATGAAAAACTGTTTTTT. Translation: CASSFSTTNEKLFF.

This clonotype has a handful of counts. The gene calls are TRBV6-2 or TRBV6-3 and TRBJ1-5; TRBD1 matches 8 bases. The length of the CDR3 is 13 residues. With 9 bases clipped from V and 7 bases from J, the junction kept 8 bases outside the gene matches. The germline gives CDR1 MNHEY, CDR2 SVGEGT. CDR3 nucleotides: TGTGCCAGTAATGACAGGGGTCGGCAGCCCCAGCATTTT. Protein sequence: CASNDRGRQPQHF.